Presented here are 14 T cell receptor beta chains from one specimen sequenced in a study of T-cell reconstitution after alpha-beta-depleted transplantation in children. It was with unique molecular identifiers that the TCRbeta library was prepared. MiXCR, run by TCRdb on the PCR reads, gives a single entry per CDR3 protein. The sample lists 250,000 to 400,000 distinct CDR3 sequences, over 20% seen once, with over 9.5% in the top ten. Sequenced here: PBMCs, mostly from graft donor cells, sampled 180 days after TCRalphabeta/CD19-depleted stem cell transplant. The receptors were sampled from a male patient between 10 and 17 years old who had a stem cell transplant for acute lymphoblastic leukemia, so the T cells may come from the graft donor.

This clonotype was counted between two and nine times. The chain is built from TRBV5-1 and TRBJ2-2, with 13 bases lining up with TRBD2. Germline CDR1 and CDR2: SGHRS and YFSETQ. The CDR3 has 15 residues. V shed 4 bases, J shed 6 bases, and the junction held 3 bases outside the gene matches. This CDR3 reads CASSGLAGDAGELFF. CDR3 nucleotides: TGCGCCAGCAGCGGACTAGCGGGAGATGCCGGGGAGCTGTTTTTT.

CDR3 in DNA: TGTGCCAGCCTCCCGACAGGGGGCTCCTACGAGCAGTACTTC. Its translation is CASLPTGGSYEQYF. This rearrangement joins TRBV27 to TRBJ2-7, with 9 bases aligning to TRBD1. This CDR3 spans 14 amino acids. J lost 0 bases, V lost 8 bases, and 5 bases had no gene match. Germline values: CDR1 MNHEY, CDR2 SMNVEV (reference sequence).

V usage is TRBV27 and J usage is TRBJ2-1, with D tentatively TRBD1 or TRBD2 (6 bases each). V lost 6 bases, J lost 3 bases, and 15 bases lay in between. The CDR3 is 15 amino acids. In germline, CDR1 is MNHEY, CDR2 SMNVEV (reference sequence). DNA for the CDR3: TGTGCCAGCAGGAGCCTAGGGGGAGGCTACAATGAGCAGTTCTTC. Amino acids: CASRSLGGGYNEQFF.

Notes on this clonotype: Its ends do not fully match the called genes, so a read error is possible. The chain carries TRBV7-9 and TRBJ2-1; a weak D match, TRBD2 (6 bases). The CDR3 is 12 residues long. Germline V gene data show CDR1 as SEHNR and CDR2 as FQNEAQ (reference sequence). The CDR3 DNA reads as TGTGCCAGCAGCACAGCGGCCCCGGGGGAGTTCTTT. Translating it yields CASSTAAPGEFF.

The chain couples TRBV5-1 to TRBJ2-5, with D unclear. The germline V gene encodes CDR1 SGHRS and CDR2 YFSETQ. V dropped 1 base and J dropped 2 bases, with 12 bases sitting between them. This CDR3 comprises 15 residues. The CDR3 nucleotides are TGCGCCAGCAGCTTGAATGGGTTACCACAAGAGACCCAGTACTTC. Its translation: CASSLNGLPQETQYF.

The CDR3 nucleotides read TGTGCCAGCAGCTCCAGGGACAGGATGGGCGAAAAACTGTTTTTT. The encoded protein is CASSSRDRMGEKLFF. The rearrangement joins TRBV7-9 to TRBJ1-4; TRBD1 matches at 8 bases. Germline trimming cut 4 bases from V and 8 bases from J; bases unmatched to any gene: 9. CDR3 length: 15 residues. CDR1 is SEHNR and CDR2 is FQNEAQ in the germline V gene (reference sequence).

This clonotype has more than one count but fewer than ten. This CDR3 is missing its conserved last phenylalanine or tryptophan, likely due to a read error. The limits of the CDR3 on the DNA are not certain, so only TCRdb's listed CDR3 is given. The rearrangement links TRBV7-9 to TRBJ2-4; TRBD2, the table's D call, was not compared with the DNA. Germline CDR1 and CDR2: SEHNR and FQNEAQ (reference sequence). Ends included, the CDR3 has 8 residues. CDR3 in amino acids: CASSLEGS.

This chain joins TRBV5-5 and TRBJ1-3; possible D gene TRBD1, 5 bases. The germline gives CDR1 SGHKS, CDR2 YYEKEE (reference sequence). CDR3 size: 15 residues. The germline V and J ends were trimmed by 4 bases and 0 bases, with 11 bases remaining between them. The CDR3 DNA reads as TGTGCCAGCAGCGTGTGGGGGATCTCTGGAAACACCATATATTTT. Protein: CASSVWGISGNTIYF.

The V gene is TRBV20-1, the J gene TRBJ2-3; 12 bases agree with TRBD2. The V gene's germline CDR1 is DFQATT and CDR2 SNEGSKA (reference sequence). The CDR3 is 15 residues long. The junction had 3 bases not matched to a gene; V was cut back by 5 bases and J by 0 bases. CDR3 loop: CSARTSGISTDTQYF. The CDR3 region has the DNA TGCAGTGCTCGGACTAGCGGGATTAGCACAGATACGCAGTATTTT.

The chain employs TRBV12-3 or TRBV12-4 and TRBJ2-7, with 10 bases identical to TRBD2. V lost 5 bases and J lost 6; bases outside the gene matches: 4. The CDR3 extends over 13 amino acids. The CDR3 sequence is CASSARLAGEQYF. CDR3 coding DNA: TGTGCCAGCAGTGCCAGACTAGCGGGCGAGCAGTACTTC.

The chain employs TRBV4-1 and TRBJ2-5, with 7 bases matching TRBD2. This CDR3 region has 17 residues. Germline CDR1 MGHRA, CDR2 YSYEKL. After removal of 1 base from V and 4 bases from J, the junction contained 12 bases not matched to a gene. CDR3 DNA: TGCGCCAGCAGCCAAGGCCTTCGGGCGGGGGTAATAGAGACCCAGTACTTC. Translating gives CASSQGLRAGVIETQYF.

This clonotype has just one count. The rearrangement links TRBV20-1 to TRBJ2-7; 11 bases are shared with TRBD1. This CDR3 spans 15 amino acids. The ends lost 0 bases at V and 6 bases at J; junction bases unmatched: 7. Germline CDR1 reads DFQATT; CDR2 reads SNEGSKA (reference sequence). The CDR3 here is CSARDWGQGGSEQYF. The CDR3 DNA sequence: TGCAGTGCTAGAGATTGGGGACAGGGGGGCAGCGAGCAGTACTTC.

The chain employs TRBV3-1 and TRBJ1-2; unclear D gene. Trimming stripped 8 bases from V and 0 bases from J, with 10 bases between. Germline CDR1 reads LGHDT; CDR2 reads YNNKEL (reference sequence). The CDR3 runs 13 residues. The CDR3 is CASRAAANYGYTF. The CDR3 DNA sequence: TGTGCCAGCCGGGCGGCAGCTAACTATGGCTACACCTTC.

The chain carries TRBV7-3 and TRBJ2-5, with D possibly called TRBD1 or TRBD2 (5 bases each). The CDR3 has 15 residues. Per germline, CDR1 SGHTA and CDR2 FQGTGA. Trimming cost V 1 base and J 3 bases, with 12 bases left between them. In DNA, the CDR3 is TGTGCCAGCAGCTTAAACGGGGCATTTAAAGAGACCCAGTACTTC. Translated, it gives CASSLNGAFKETQYF.